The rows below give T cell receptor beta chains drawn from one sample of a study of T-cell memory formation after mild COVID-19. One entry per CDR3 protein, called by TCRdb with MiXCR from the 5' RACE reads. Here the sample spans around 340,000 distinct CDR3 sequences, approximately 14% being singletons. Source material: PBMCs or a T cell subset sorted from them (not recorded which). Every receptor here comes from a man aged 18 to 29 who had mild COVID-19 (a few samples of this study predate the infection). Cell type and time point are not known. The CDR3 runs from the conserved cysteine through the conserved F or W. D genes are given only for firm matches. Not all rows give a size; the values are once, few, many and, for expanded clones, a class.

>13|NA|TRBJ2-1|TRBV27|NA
TGTGCCAGCAGTCCGGGACGCCCGATCGAGCAGTTCTTC
CASSPGRPIEQFF
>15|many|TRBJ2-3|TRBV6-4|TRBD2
TGTGCCAGCAGTGACGGTAGCGGGGGGTCAGATACGCAGTATTTT
CASSDGSGGSDTQYF
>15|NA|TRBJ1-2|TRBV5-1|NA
TGCGCCAGCAGCGAGTTACAGGGTTTGGACTATGGCTACACCTTC
CASSELQGLDYGYTF
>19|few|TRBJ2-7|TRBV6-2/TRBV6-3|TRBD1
TGTGCCAGCAGTTACTCGACATCATCTACAGGGGGGCGCTCCTACGAGCAGTACTTC
CASSYSTSSTGGRSYEQYF
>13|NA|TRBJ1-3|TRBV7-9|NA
TGTGCCAGCAGCCCCAGGGTTGGGTACACCATATATTTT
CASSPRVGYTIYF
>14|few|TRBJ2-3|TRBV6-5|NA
TGTGCCAGCAGTTACGGGCAGATAGGAGATACGCAGTATTTT
CASSYGQIGDTQYF
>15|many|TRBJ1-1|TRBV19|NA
TGTGCCAGTAGTACCGGACGGACGGTGAACACTGAAGCTTTCTTT
CASSTGRTVNTEAFF
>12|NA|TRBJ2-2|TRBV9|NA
TGTGCCAGCAGCGTAATCCCCGGGGAGCTGTTTTTT
CASSVIPGELFF
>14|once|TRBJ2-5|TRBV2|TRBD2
TGTGCCAGCAGTGTCGCCCGGGGGGAAGAGACCCAGTACTTC
CASSVARGEETQYF
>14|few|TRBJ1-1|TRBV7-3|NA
TGTGCCAGCAGCTTTACAGGTTACGGCACTGAAGCTTTCTTT
CASSFTGYGTEAFF
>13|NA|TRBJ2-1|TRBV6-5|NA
TGTGCCAGCAGTTCGTACAGGGCGCATGAGCAGTTCTTC
CASSSYRAHEQFF
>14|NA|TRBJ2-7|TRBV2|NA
TGTGCCAGCAGTGAGGGGGACGGTTCCTACGAGCAGTACTTC
CASSEGDGSYEQYF
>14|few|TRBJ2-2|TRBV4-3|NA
TGCGCCAGCAGCCAGGGGACGGGAACCGGGGAGCTGTTTTTT
CASSQGTGTGELFF
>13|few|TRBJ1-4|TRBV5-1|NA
TGCGCCATAACGAGGTGGAGAGAAGAAAAACTGTTTTTT
CAITRWREEKLFF
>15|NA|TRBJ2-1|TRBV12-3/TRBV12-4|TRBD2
TGTGCCAGCACAACCGCCGGGACTAGCGGTAATGAGCAGTTCTTC
CASTTAGTSGNEQFF
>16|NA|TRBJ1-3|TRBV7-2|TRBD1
TGTGCCAGCAGCTTCGGAGGGACAGGGGGTGGAAACACCATATATTTT
CASSFGGTGGGNTIYF
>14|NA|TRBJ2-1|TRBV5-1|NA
TGCGCCAGCAGCTTGTCGGCCAACAACAATGAGCAGTTCTTC
CASSLSANNNEQFF
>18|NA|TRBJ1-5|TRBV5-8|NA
TGTGCCAGCAGCATCCGGGATTTCTGGTTTTTGAGCAATCAGCCCCAGCATTTT
CASSIRDFWFLSNQPQHF
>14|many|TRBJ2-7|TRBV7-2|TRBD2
TGTGCCAGCAGCCCTAGCGGGGGGCCCTACGAGCAGTACTTC
CASSPSGGPYEQYF
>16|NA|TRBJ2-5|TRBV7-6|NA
TGTGCCAGCAGCTTAGCAGGTGGGGGCGGCGCCCGCTCCCAGTACTTC
CASSLAGGGGARSQYF
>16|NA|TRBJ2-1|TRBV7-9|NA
TGTGCCAGCAGCACAGGCCCCAGGATGGAAGGTTCGGAGCAGTTCTTC
CASSTGPRMEGSEQFF
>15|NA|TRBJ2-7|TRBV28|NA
TGTGCCAGCAGTCAACCAGATACAGGGTTCTACGAGCAGTACTTC
CASSQPDTGFYEQYF
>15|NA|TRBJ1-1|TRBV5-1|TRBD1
TGCGCCAGCAGCGGAAGGACAGGGGGGGACACTGAAGCTTTCTTT
CASSGRTGGDTEAFF
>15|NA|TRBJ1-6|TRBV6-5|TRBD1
TGTGCCAGCAGTTACTCAGGCAGGGGGGACTCACCCCTCCACTTT
CASSYSGRGDSPLHF
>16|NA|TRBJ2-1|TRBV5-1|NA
TGCGCCAGCAGCCCGTTTGGTGGGGACACTCACAATGAGCAGTTCTTC
CASSPFGGDTHNEQFF
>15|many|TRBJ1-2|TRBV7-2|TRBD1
TGTGCCAGCAGCTTAGTTACAGGGGAAAACTATGGCTACACCTTC
CASSLVTGENYGYTF
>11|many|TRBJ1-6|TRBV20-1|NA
TGCAGTGCTAGCCATAATTCACCCCTCCACTTT
CSASHNSPLHF
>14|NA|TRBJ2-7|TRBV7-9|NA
TGTGCCAGCAGCTATCCGGGACACTCCTACGAGCAGTACTTC
CASSYPGHSYEQYF
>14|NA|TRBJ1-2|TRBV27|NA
TGTGCCAGCAGTCGAGGGTTGGGTAACTATGGCTACACCTTC
CASSRGLGNYGYTF
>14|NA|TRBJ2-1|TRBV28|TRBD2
TGTGCCACGCAGCGGGGGCTAAGTAGTAATGAGCAGTTCTTC
CATQRGLSSNEQFF
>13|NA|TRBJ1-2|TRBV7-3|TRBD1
TGTGCCAGCAGCCGGGACAGGGACAGTGGCTACACCTTC
CASSRDRDSGYTF
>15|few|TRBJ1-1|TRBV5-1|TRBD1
TGCGCCAGCAGCACCGCAGGGGGTCGGAACACTGAAGCTTTCTTT
CASSTAGGRNTEAFF
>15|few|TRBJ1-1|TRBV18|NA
TGTGCCAGCTCACTTCGGGGACCCATGAACACTGAAGCTTTCTTT
CASSLRGPMNTEAFF
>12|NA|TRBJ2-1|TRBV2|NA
TGTGCCAGCGTCGGGGGCCGCGATGAGCAGTTCTTC
CASVGGRDEQFF
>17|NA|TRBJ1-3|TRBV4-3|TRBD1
TGCGCCAGCAGCCAAGGTCCAGGGGGGTCCTCTGGAAACACCATATATTTT
CASSQGPGGSSGNTIYF